Listed below are T cell receptor beta chains from one sample, sequenced in a study of tumor T cells in aggressive B-cell lymphoma. Libraries were prepared by immunoSEQ multiplex PCR; TCRdb keeps only in-frame clonotypes and omits some of them. The sample has about 2,400 clones; around 81% are singletons. The sample was tumor tissue. These receptors were obtained from an adult with diffuse large B cell lymphoma. The CDR3 runs from the conserved cysteine through the conserved F or W. D genes are given only for firm matches. Where a row states a size, it is once, few, many or the class of an expanded clone; other rows omit it.

TRBJ1-2 | TRBV6-1 | TRBD1 | . | CASSPTGGRYGYTF | TGTGCCAGCAGCCCGACAGGGGGTCGGTATGGCTACACCTTC
TRBJ1-1 | TRBV19 | . | few | CASTNNFGGMNTEAFF | TGTGCCAGTACCAATAATTTCGGCGGCATGAACACTGAAGCTTTCTTT
TRBJ1-1 | TRBV7-8 | . | . | CASSIEEGRAEAFF | TGTGCCAGCAGCATAGAAGAGGGGAGGGCTGAAGCTTTCTTT
TRBJ2-1 | TRBV12-5 | TRBD1 | . | CASGSADRDLNEQFF | TGTGCTAGTGGTTCCGCTGACAGGGATCTTAATGAGCAGTTCTTC
TRBJ1-1 | TRBV28 | . | . | CASSPSDKRNTEAFF | TGTGCCAGCAGTCCATCGGACAAACGCAACACTGAAGCTTTCTTT
TRBJ2-2 | TRBV7-8 | TRBD2 | . | CASSTGHGGANTGELFF | TGTGCCAGCAGCACGGGCCATGGGGGGGCGAACACCGGGGAGCTGTTTTTT
TRBJ2-7 | TRBV28 | TRBD2 | . | CASTAGGQWEQYF | TGTGCCAGCACCGCGGGGGGTCAGTGGGAGCAGTACTTC
TRBJ2-7 | TRBV11-2 | . | . | CASSLGTMAYEQYF | TGTGCCAGCAGCTTAGGAACAATGGCCTACGAGCAGTACTTC
TRBJ1-1 | TRBV5-1 | . | . | CASSQGQMNTEAFF | TGCGCCAGCAGCCAAGGACAGATGAACACTGAAGCTTTCTTT
TRBJ1-1 | TRBV9 | . | . | CTSSDPPGQNTEAFF | TGTACCAGCAGCGATCCACCGGGACAGAACACTGAAGCTTTCTTT
TRBJ2-1 | TRBV27 | . | . | CASSLGLSNEQFF | TGTGCCAGCAGTCTCGGACTGAGCAATGAGCAGTTCTTC
TRBJ2-7 | TRBV4-2 | . | once | CASSPDRSYEQYF | TGTGCCAGCAGCCCCGACAGGTCTTACGAGCAGTACTTC
TRBJ1-1 | TRBV18 | TRBD1 | once | CASSPGQTNTEAFF | TGTGCCAGCTCACCGGGACAGACAAACACTGAAGCTTTCTTT
TRBJ2-7 | TRBV4-3 | . | . | CASSQGFQGYEQYF | TGCGCCAGCAGCCAAGGGTTCCAGGGGTACGAGCAGTACTTC
TRBJ2-7 | TRBV11-2 | TRBD2 | . | CASSLVWSSGTSYEQYF | TGTGCCAGCAGCTTAGTGTGGTCTAGCGGGACCTCCTACGAGCAGTATTTC
TRBJ1-3 | TRBV19 | TRBD1 | . | CASRPLGQSGNTIYF | TGTGCCAGTAGACCTTTGGGACAGTCTGGAAACACCATATATTTT
TRBJ2-6 | TRBV27 | . | . | CASSQQGSGANVLTF | TGTGCCAGCAGTCAACAGGGATCTGGGGCCAACGTCCTGACTTTC
TRBJ1-1 | TRBV28 | . | . | CASNAANTEAFF | TGTGCCTCCAATGCGGCGAACACTGAAGCTTTCTTT
TRBJ2-5 | TRBV18 | TRBD1 | . | CASSPDRGLQETQYF | TGTGCCAGCTCACCCGACAGGGGGCTTCAAGAGACCCAGTACTTC
TRBJ2-2 | TRBV5-6 | TRBD1 | . | CASSPAGTAFIAGELFF | TGTGCCAGCAGCCCAGCCGGGACAGCCTTCATTGCCGGGGAGCTGTTTTTT
TRBJ1-5 | TRBV28 | TRBD1 | . | CASIPPRDRAAQPQHF | TGTGCCAGCATCCCCCCCCGGGACAGGGCCGCTCAGCCCCAGCATTTT
TRBJ1-5 | TRBV7-2 | . | . | CASSFGHDQPQHF | TGTGCCAGCAGCTTCGGACACGATCAGCCCCAGCATTTT
TRBJ2-5 | TRBV25-1 | . | . | CASRTVETQYF | TGTGCCAGCCGCACGGTAGAGACCCAGTACTTC
TRBJ1-3 | TRBV15 | . | . | CATSRDRARGGNTIYF | TGTGCCACCAGCAGAGATCGGGCCAGGGGTGGAAACACCATATATTTT
TRBJ1-3 | TRBV30 | . | few | CAWNPGGRNGNTIYF | TGTGCCTGGAACCCCGGGGGGCGGAATGGAAACACCATATATTTT
TRBJ2-7 | TRBV7-2 | . | . | CASSLVVTTSHEQYF | TGTGCCAGCAGCTTAGTGGTGACGACTTCCCACGAGCAGTACTTC
TRBJ1-1 | TRBV23-1 | . | . | CASSQSLEEWNTEAFF | TGCGCCAGCAGTCAATCGTTAGAGGAGTGGAACACTGAAGCTTTCTTT
TRBJ2-5 | TRBV9 | TRBD2 | few | CASSVGSGGAETQYF | TGTGCCAGCAGCGTAGGGAGCGGGGGGGCGGAGACCCAGTACTTC
TRBJ1-1 | TRBV19 | . | once | CASSILGATEAFF | TGTGCCAGTAGTATTCTGGGAGCCACTGAAGCTTTCTTT
TRBJ2-4 | TRBV11-3 | . | . | CASSGPGGIQYF | TGTGCCAGCAGCGGTCCCGGTGGCATTCAGTACTTC
TRBJ1-2 | TRBV7-9 | TRBD1 | few | CASSLPLGQELYGYTF | TGTGCCAGCAGCTTACCCCTCGGACAGGAGCTCTATGGCTACACCTTC
TRBJ1-2 | TRBV5-7 | . | few | CASSLTGTNYGYTF | TGTGCCAGCAGCTTGACAGGGACTAACTATGGCTACACCTTC
TRBJ2-5 | TRBV7-3 | . | . | CASSPKPGETQYF | TGTGCCAGCAGCCCAAAGCCGGGGGAGACCCAGTACTTC
TRBJ2-5 | TRBV4-1 | TRBD2 | . | CASSPGTIETQYF | TGCGCCAGCAGCCCCGGGACTATAGAGACCCAGTACTTC
TRBJ1-1 | TRBV5-1 | TRBD1 | once | CASSVGTGVWNTEAFF | TGCGCCAGCAGCGTGGGGACAGGGGTTTGGAATACTGAAGCTTTCTTT
TRBJ2-1 | TRBV5-1 | TRBD1 | . | CASSLQTGGTNEQFF | TGCGCCAGCAGCTTGCAAACAGGGGGAACGAATGAGCAGTTCTTC
TRBJ2-7 | TRBV5-6 | TRBD2 | few | CASSFRRGANEQYF | TGTGCCAGCAGCTTTCGGCGGGGGGCCAACGAGCAGTACTTC
TRBJ1-4 | TRBV18 | . | . | CASSPGQTNEKLFF | TGTGCCAGCTCACCGGGGCAGACTAATGAAAAACTGTTTTTT
TRBJ1-2 | TRBV19 | . | . | CASSQTPLQGYGYTF | TGTGCCAGTAGTCAGACTCCGCTCCAAGGCTATGGCTACACCTTC
TRBJ2-7 | TRBV28 | . | . | CASSLWTGVEQYF | TGTGCCAGCAGTTTATGGACGGGGGTCGAGCAGTACTTC
TRBJ2-2 | TRBV10-3 | . | few | CAISQGVNTGELFF | TGTGCCATCAGTCAAGGGGTTAACACCGGGGAGCTGTTTTTT
TRBJ2-5 | TRBV5-4 | TRBD1 | . | CASSWGQGAQETQYF | TGTGCCAGCAGCTGGGGACAGGGCGCGCAAGAGACCCAGTACTTC